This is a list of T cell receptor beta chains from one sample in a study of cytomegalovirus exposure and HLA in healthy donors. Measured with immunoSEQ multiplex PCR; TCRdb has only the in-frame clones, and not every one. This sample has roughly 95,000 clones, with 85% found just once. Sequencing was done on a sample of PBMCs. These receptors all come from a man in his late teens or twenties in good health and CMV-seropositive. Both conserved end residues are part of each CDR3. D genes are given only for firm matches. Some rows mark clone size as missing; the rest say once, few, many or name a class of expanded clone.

CDR3nt: TGCGCCAGCAGTGGCCCTCAGCAAGGGACAGGAACGAACACCGGGGAGCTGTTTTTT
CDR3aa: CASSGPQQGTGTNTGELFF
v_gene: TRBV10-1
j_gene: TRBJ2-2
d_gene: TRBD1
len: 19
abundance: once

CDR3nt: TGTGCCTGGAGTCCGCAGGGGACTGAAGCTTTCTTT
CDR3aa: CAWSPQGTEAFF
v_gene: TRBV30
j_gene: TRBJ1-1
d_gene: -
len: 12
abundance: -

CDR3nt: TGCGCCAGCAGCTTTGTTAGCAGGGGGAGCTCCTACGAGCAGTACTTC
CDR3aa: CASSFVSRGSSYEQYF
v_gene: TRBV5-1
j_gene: TRBJ2-7
d_gene: TRBD1
len: 16
abundance: -

CDR3nt: TGTGCCAGCAGCTTACCTGGCGGAGAGGAGGGAGATACGCAGTATTTT
CDR3aa: CASSLPGGEEGDTQYF
v_gene: TRBV7-3
j_gene: TRBJ2-3
d_gene: -
len: 16
abundance: few

CDR3nt: TGTGCCAGCAGGGGCCTATCGAACACTGAAGCTTTCTTT
CDR3aa: CASRGLSNTEAFF
v_gene: TRBV27
j_gene: TRBJ1-1
d_gene: -
len: 13
abundance: -

CDR3nt: TGCGCCAGCAGCTTGGGACTAGCGAATTCCGAGCAGTTCTTC
CDR3aa: CASSLGLANSEQFF
v_gene: TRBV5-1
j_gene: TRBJ2-1
d_gene: TRBD2
len: 14
abundance: -

CDR3nt: TGTGCCAGCAGTTTAACGTGGACTGCTAACTATGGCTACACCTTC
CDR3aa: CASSLTWTANYGYTF
v_gene: TRBV28
j_gene: TRBJ1-2
d_gene: -
len: 15
abundance: -

CDR3nt: TGCGCCAGCAGCCCGACAGGGGAAATTAACCCTGAAGCTTTCTTT
CDR3aa: CASSPTGEINPEAFF
v_gene: TRBV5-1
j_gene: TRBJ1-1
d_gene: TRBD1
len: 15
abundance: -

CDR3nt: TGTGCCACCCAGTACTCTGGAAACACCATATATTTT
CDR3aa: CATQYSGNTIYF
v_gene: TRBV10-3
j_gene: TRBJ1-3
d_gene: -
len: 12
abundance: -

CDR3nt: TGTGCCAGCAGTCCTACCGGGACAGCCAAGGGTGAGCCCCAGCATTTT
CDR3aa: CASSPTGTAKGEPQHF
v_gene: TRBV27
j_gene: TRBJ1-5
d_gene: TRBD1
len: 16
abundance: -

CDR3nt: TGCGCCAGCAGCCAAGTGTGGGACAGGGTCAATCAGCCCCAGCATTTT
CDR3aa: CASSQVWDRVNQPQHF
v_gene: TRBV4-1
j_gene: TRBJ1-5
d_gene: TRBD1
len: 16
abundance: -

CDR3nt: TGTGCCAGCAGTCCTTCGACCCCGGGAGGGGAAAAACTGTTTTTT
CDR3aa: CASSPSTPGGEKLFF
v_gene: TRBV2
j_gene: TRBJ1-4
d_gene: -
len: 15
abundance: few

CDR3nt: TGTGCCGCCCAACGACAGTACCAAGAGACCCAGTACTTC
CDR3aa: CAAQRQYQETQYF
v_gene: TRBV6-5
j_gene: TRBJ2-5
d_gene: -
len: 13
abundance: few

CDR3nt: TGTGCCAGCAGCGGACAGGGGAGGGACACTGAAGCTTTCTTT
CDR3aa: CASSGQGRDTEAFF
v_gene: TRBV7-9
j_gene: TRBJ1-1
d_gene: TRBD1
len: 14
abundance: -

CDR3nt: TGTGCCAGCAGTTTAAATCCGGGGGTTACAGATACGCAGTATTTT
CDR3aa: CASSLNPGVTDTQYF
v_gene: TRBV28
j_gene: TRBJ2-3
d_gene: -
len: 15
abundance: -

CDR3nt: TGTGCAAGTCGCCCGGGACTAGCGGGAGAAGTTATCAATGAGCAGTTCTTC
CDR3aa: CASRPGLAGEVINEQFF
v_gene: TRBV12-2
j_gene: TRBJ2-1
d_gene: -
len: 17
abundance: -

CDR3nt: TGTGCCATCAGTGATCGGCGGGGAACGAACACCGGGGAGCTGTTTTTT
CDR3aa: CAISDRRGTNTGELFF
v_gene: TRBV10-3
j_gene: TRBJ2-2
d_gene: -
len: 16
abundance: -